This is a list of T cell receptor beta chains from one sample in a study of T cell changes during pregnancy in multiple sclerosis. Some clones are missing from TCRdb's copy, which holds only in-frame ones; the method was immunoSEQ multiplex PCR. The top ten hold under 2.5% of the sample, which has some 77,000 clones, about 88% seen once. Sequenced material: peripheral blood, taken before pregnancy. These receptors were collected from a female donor with multiple sclerosis, enrolled in a pregnancy study. Both conserved end residues are part of each CDR3. The order of the fields is D gene, V gene, J gene, clone size, CDR3 protein, CDR3 DNA. A D gene is named only where the DNA matches it firmly. Size is omitted from some rows. Given values are once, few, many or a class for expanded clones.

d_call: -; v_call: TRBV5-1; j_call: TRBJ2-7; clone_size: -; cdr3_aa: CASSLGTDSYEQYF; cdr3_nt: TGCGCCAGCAGCTTGGGAACAGATTCCTACGAGCAGTACTTC
d_call: TRBD2; v_call: TRBV5-6; j_call: TRBJ2-7; clone_size: -; cdr3_aa: CASSWGLAGEQYF; cdr3_nt: TGTGCCAGCAGCTGGGGACTAGCCGGCGAGCAGTACTTC
d_call: -; v_call: TRBV19; j_call: TRBJ2-2; clone_size: many; cdr3_aa: CASRRSLGVSGELFF; cdr3_nt: TGTGCCAGTAGACGATCACTCGGGGTCTCCGGGGAGCTGTTTTTT
d_call: -; v_call: TRBV29-1; j_call: TRBJ1-1; clone_size: -; cdr3_aa: CSITRELNTEAFF; cdr3_nt: TGCAGCATCACCAGGGAATTGAACACTGAAGCTTTCTTT
d_call: -; v_call: TRBV7-3; j_call: TRBJ2-1; clone_size: -; cdr3_aa: CASSLNGAPEHEQFF; cdr3_nt: TGTGCCAGCAGCTTAAACGGCGCCCCGGAGCACGAGCAGTTCTTC
d_call: TRBD1; v_call: TRBV19; j_call: TRBJ2-5; clone_size: -; cdr3_aa: CASSILSGTGGRRETQYF; cdr3_nt: TGTGCCAGTAGTATTTTATCCGGGACAGGGGGCCGACGAGAGACCCAGTACTTC
d_call: TRBD1; v_call: TRBV7-3; j_call: TRBJ1-2; clone_size: once; cdr3_aa: CASSSVGQGAPSGYTF; cdr3_nt: TGTGCCAGCAGCTCAGTGGGACAGGGGGCCCCGTCTGGCTACACCTTC
d_call: -; v_call: TRBV28; j_call: TRBJ2-3; clone_size: -; cdr3_aa: CASSRSTDTQYF; cdr3_nt: TGTGCCAGCAGTCGGAGCACAGATACGCAGTATTTT
d_call: -; v_call: TRBV19; j_call: TRBJ2-5; clone_size: -; cdr3_aa: CATKARSYLETQYF; cdr3_nt: TGTGCCACCAAAGCACGGAGCTATCTAGAGACCCAGTACTTC
d_call: -; v_call: TRBV7-9; j_call: TRBJ1-3; clone_size: -; cdr3_aa: CASSLVGMTNTIYF; cdr3_nt: TGTGCCAGCAGCTTAGTCGGGATGACAAACACCATATATTTT
d_call: -; v_call: TRBV15; j_call: TRBJ2-2; clone_size: -; cdr3_aa: CATSRDRVVGELFF; cdr3_nt: TGTGCCACCAGCAGAGATCGGGTCGTCGGGGAGCTGTTTTTT
d_call: -; v_call: TRBV19; j_call: TRBJ2-1; clone_size: -; cdr3_aa: CASSPSEGSTYNEQFF; cdr3_nt: TGTGCCAGTAGCCCCTCGGAGGGTTCGACTTACAATGAGCAGTTCTTC
d_call: -; v_call: TRBV18; j_call: TRBJ2-2; clone_size: -; cdr3_aa: CASSLGQTSTGELFF; cdr3_nt: TGTGCCAGCTCCCTAGGACAAACCTCCACCGGGGAGCTGTTTTTT
d_call: -; v_call: TRBV5-1; j_call: TRBJ2-6; clone_size: -; cdr3_aa: CASSQGLSGANVLTF; cdr3_nt: TGCGCCAGCAGCCAGGGGCTCTCTGGGGCCAACGTCCTGACTTTC
d_call: -; v_call: TRBV28; j_call: TRBJ1-1; clone_size: once; cdr3_aa: CASGRGIEAFF; cdr3_nt: TGTGCCAGCGGACGAGGGATTGAAGCTTTCTTT
d_call: -; v_call: TRBV7-9; j_call: TRBJ2-4; clone_size: -; cdr3_aa: CASAQEKNIQYF; cdr3_nt: TGTGCCAGCGCACAGGAAAAAAACATTCAGTACTTC
d_call: -; v_call: TRBV19; j_call: TRBJ1-1; clone_size: -; cdr3_aa: CASSIGGRVNTEAFF; cdr3_nt: TGTGCCAGTAGTATAGGGGGCAGGGTGAACACTGAAGCTTTCTTT
d_call: -; v_call: TRBV19; j_call: TRBJ2-6; clone_size: once; cdr3_aa: CASSPGTSGANVLTF; cdr3_nt: TGTGCCAGTAGTCCAGGGACTTCTGGGGCCAACGTCCTGACTTTC
d_call: -; v_call: TRBV15; j_call: TRBJ1-6; clone_size: few; cdr3_aa: CATSPRNSPLHF; cdr3_nt: TGTGCCACCAGCCCGCGGAATTCACCCCTCCACTTT
d_call: -; v_call: TRBV5-1; j_call: TRBJ1-4; clone_size: -; cdr3_aa: CASSPAGASEKLFF; cdr3_nt: TGCGCCAGCAGCCCTGCAGGGGCGAGTGAAAAACTGTTTTTT
d_call: TRBD1; v_call: TRBV7-3; j_call: TRBJ2-2; clone_size: -; cdr3_aa: CASSGQGAGELFF; cdr3_nt: TGTGCCAGCTCCGGACAGGGGGCCGGGGAGCTGTTTTTT
d_call: -; v_call: TRBV9; j_call: TRBJ2-7; clone_size: -; cdr3_aa: CASSVSGAQTYEQYF; cdr3_nt: TGTGCCAGCAGCGTTTCAGGGGCCCAGACCTACGAGCAGTACTTC
d_call: TRBD2; v_call: TRBV18; j_call: TRBJ2-3; clone_size: -; cdr3_aa: CASSPLLAGGRGGPTDTQYF; cdr3_nt: TGTGCCAGCTCACCACTACTAGCGGGGGGCCGAGGGGGACCCACAGATACGCAGTATTTT
d_call: -; v_call: TRBV5-4; j_call: TRBJ1-2; clone_size: -; cdr3_aa: CASSLDRSEGYTF; cdr3_nt: TGTGCCAGCAGCTTGGACAGATCTGAGGGCTACACCTTC
d_call: -; v_call: TRBV2; j_call: TRBJ2-1; clone_size: -; cdr3_aa: CASQRGFGEQFF; cdr3_nt: TGTGCCAGCCAAAGGGGATTCGGTGAGCAGTTCTTC
d_call: -; v_call: TRBV5-4; j_call: TRBJ2-5; clone_size: -; cdr3_aa: CASSLGQEQTQYF; cdr3_nt: TGTGCCAGCAGCTTGGGACAAGAACAGACCCAGTACTTC
d_call: -; v_call: TRBV19; j_call: TRBJ1-6; clone_size: once; cdr3_aa: CASSISEGYNSPLHF; cdr3_nt: TGTGCCAGTAGTATTTCAGAGGGTTATAATTCACCCCTCCACTTT
d_call: -; v_call: TRBV20-1; j_call: TRBJ1-5; clone_size: -; cdr3_aa: CSARQNQPQHF; cdr3_nt: TGCAGTGCTAGACAAAATCAGCCCCAGCATTTT
d_call: -; v_call: TRBV7-2; j_call: TRBJ2-7; clone_size: -; cdr3_aa: CASSLGRGYEQYF; cdr3_nt: TGTGCCAGCAGCTTAGGACGGGGCTACGAGCAGTACTTC
d_call: TRBD1; v_call: TRBV5-5; j_call: TRBJ1-2; clone_size: -; cdr3_aa: CASSSRTGGENGYTF; cdr3_nt: TGTGCCAGCAGCTCAAGGACAGGGGGAGAGAATGGCTACACCTTC
d_call: TRBD2; v_call: TRBV19; j_call: TRBJ2-5; clone_size: -; cdr3_aa: CASSQPRGVGAQYF; cdr3_nt: TGTGCCAGTAGTCAACCCCGGGGGGTCGGGGCCCAGTACTTC
d_call: -; v_call: TRBV11-3; j_call: TRBJ2-1; clone_size: -; cdr3_aa: CASSLDWRTEYNEQFF; cdr3_nt: TGTGCCAGCAGCTTAGATTGGCGGACAGAATACAATGAGCAGTTCTTC